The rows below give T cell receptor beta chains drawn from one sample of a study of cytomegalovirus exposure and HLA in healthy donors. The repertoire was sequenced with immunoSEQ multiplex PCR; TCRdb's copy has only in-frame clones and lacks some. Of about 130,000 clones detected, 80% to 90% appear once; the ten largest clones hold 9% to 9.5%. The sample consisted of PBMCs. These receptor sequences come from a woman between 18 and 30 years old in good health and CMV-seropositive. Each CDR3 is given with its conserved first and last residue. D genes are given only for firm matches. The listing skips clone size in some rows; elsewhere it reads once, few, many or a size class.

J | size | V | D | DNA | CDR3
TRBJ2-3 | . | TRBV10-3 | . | TGTGCCATTCGTTCGTGGGCAGGGGTCGTACAAGCTGGGGGCGCAGATACGCAGTATTTT | CAIRSWAGVVQAGGADTQYF
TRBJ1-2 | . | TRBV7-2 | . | TGTGCCAGCAGCGTTCCCTCCTCCGGGTCCCAGGGAAACTATGGCTACACCTTC | CASSVPSSGSQGNYGYTF
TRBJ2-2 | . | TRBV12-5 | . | TGTGCTAGTGGTAAACGAGACAGGTCAAACACCGGGGAGCTGTTTTTT | CASGKRDRSNTGELFF
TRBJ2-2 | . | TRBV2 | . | TGTGCCAGCTCCGGGTACACCGGGGAGCTGTTTTTT | CASSGYTGELFF
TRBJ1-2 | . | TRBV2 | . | TGTGCCAGCAGCGTCGGAAAGGGACTGTCAGCGGAGATCGATGGCTACACCTTC | CASSVGKGLSAEIDGYTF
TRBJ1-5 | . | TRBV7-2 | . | TGTGCCAGCAGCCCGGACTCTTTAAGTCAGCCCCAGCATTTT | CASSPDSLSQPQHF
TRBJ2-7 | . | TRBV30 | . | TGTGCCTGGAGTAAGGACAGTACCTACGAGCAGTACTTC | CAWSKDSTYEQYF
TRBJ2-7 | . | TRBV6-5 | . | TGTGCCAGCAATCTACCGCCCAACGAGCAGTACTTC | CASNLPPNEQYF
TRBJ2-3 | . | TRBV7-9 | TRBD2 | TGTGCCAGCAGCACTCGACTAGCGGCAGCCACAGATACGCAGTATTTT | CASSTRLAAATDTQYF
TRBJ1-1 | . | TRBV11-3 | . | TGTGCCAGCAGCACCGGCGCGGGATCTGAAGCTTTCTTT | CASSTGAGSEAFF
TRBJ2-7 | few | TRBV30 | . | TGTGCCTGGAGTGAGGGGCCCCGCTATGAGCAGTACTTC | CAWSEGPRYEQYF
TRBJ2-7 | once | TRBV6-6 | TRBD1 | TGTGCCAGCAGCCCGGACAGGGGAAGCTCCTACGAGCAGTACTTC | CASSPDRGSSYEQYF
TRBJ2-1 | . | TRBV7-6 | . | TGTGCCAGCAGCCCCCTCGGGTTGGCCTACAATGAGCAGTTCTTC | CASSPLGLAYNEQFF
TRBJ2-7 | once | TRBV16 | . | TGTGCCAGCAGCCAAAATGGGAGGGAGCAGTACTTC | CASSQNGREQYF
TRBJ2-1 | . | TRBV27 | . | TGTGCCAGCAGTCCGGGACAATTCTCCTACAATGAGCAGTTCTTC | CASSPGQFSYNEQFF
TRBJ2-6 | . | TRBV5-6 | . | TGTGCCAGCAGCTCCCCCCATTTAACGGGGAAGGCTGGGGCCAACGTCCTGACTTTC | CASSSPHLTGKAGANVLTF
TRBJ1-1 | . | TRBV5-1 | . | TGCGCCAGCATCGATACGGGCGGGGGCACTGAAGCTTTCTTT | CASIDTGGGTEAFF